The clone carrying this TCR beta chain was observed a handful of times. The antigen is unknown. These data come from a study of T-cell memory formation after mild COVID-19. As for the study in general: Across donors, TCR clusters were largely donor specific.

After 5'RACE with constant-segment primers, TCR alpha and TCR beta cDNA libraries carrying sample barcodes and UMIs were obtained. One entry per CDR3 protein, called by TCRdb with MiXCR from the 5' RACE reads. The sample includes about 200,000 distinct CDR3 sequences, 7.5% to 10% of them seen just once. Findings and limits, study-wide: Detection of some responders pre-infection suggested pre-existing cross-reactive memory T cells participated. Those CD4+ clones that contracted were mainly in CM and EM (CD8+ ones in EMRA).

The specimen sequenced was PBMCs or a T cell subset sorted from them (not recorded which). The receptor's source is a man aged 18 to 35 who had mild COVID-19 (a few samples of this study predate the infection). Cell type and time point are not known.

This CDR3 is CASSYSTDRASYTF. CDR3 bases: TGTGCCAGCAGTTACTCGACAGACAGGGCTAGCTACACCTTC. The V call is TRBV6-5, the J call TRBJ1-2, with 7 bases identical to TRBD1. V was pared by 0 bases and J by 9 bases, with 7 bases of the junction left unmatched. CDR1 and CDR2 from the germline V gene are MNHEY and SVGAGI. This CDR3 contains 14 residues.